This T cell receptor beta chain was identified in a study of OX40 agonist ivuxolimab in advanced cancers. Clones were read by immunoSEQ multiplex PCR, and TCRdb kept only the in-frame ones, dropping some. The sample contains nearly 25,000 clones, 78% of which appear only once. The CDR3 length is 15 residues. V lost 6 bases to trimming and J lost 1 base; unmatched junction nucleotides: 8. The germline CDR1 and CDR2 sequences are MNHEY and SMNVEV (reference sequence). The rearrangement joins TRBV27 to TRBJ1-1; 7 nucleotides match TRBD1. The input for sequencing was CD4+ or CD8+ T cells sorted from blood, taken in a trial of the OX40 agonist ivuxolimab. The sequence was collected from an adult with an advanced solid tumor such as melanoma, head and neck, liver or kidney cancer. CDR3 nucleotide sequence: TGTGCCAGCAGATCACCTCGGGACAGGAACACTGAAGCTTTCTTT. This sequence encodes CASRSPRDRNTEAFF.